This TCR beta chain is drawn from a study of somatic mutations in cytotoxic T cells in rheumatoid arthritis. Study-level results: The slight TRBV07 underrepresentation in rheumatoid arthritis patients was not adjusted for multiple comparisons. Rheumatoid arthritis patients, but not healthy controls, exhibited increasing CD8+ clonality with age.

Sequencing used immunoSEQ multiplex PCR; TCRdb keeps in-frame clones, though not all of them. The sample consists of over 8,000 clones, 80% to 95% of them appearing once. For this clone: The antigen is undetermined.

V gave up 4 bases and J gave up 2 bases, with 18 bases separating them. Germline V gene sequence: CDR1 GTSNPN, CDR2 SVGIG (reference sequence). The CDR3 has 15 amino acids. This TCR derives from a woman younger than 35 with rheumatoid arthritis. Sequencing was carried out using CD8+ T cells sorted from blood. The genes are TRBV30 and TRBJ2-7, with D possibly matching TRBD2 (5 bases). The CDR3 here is CAWTDMRESTYEQYF. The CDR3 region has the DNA TGTGCCTGGACCGATATGAGGGAATCAACCTACGAGCAGTACTTC. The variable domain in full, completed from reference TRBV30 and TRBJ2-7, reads SQTIHQWPATLVQPVGSPLSLECTVEGTSNPNLYWYRQAAGRGLQLLFYSVGIGQISSEVPQNLSASRPQDRQFILSSKKLLLSDSGFYLCAWTDMRESTYEQYFGPGTRLTVT.